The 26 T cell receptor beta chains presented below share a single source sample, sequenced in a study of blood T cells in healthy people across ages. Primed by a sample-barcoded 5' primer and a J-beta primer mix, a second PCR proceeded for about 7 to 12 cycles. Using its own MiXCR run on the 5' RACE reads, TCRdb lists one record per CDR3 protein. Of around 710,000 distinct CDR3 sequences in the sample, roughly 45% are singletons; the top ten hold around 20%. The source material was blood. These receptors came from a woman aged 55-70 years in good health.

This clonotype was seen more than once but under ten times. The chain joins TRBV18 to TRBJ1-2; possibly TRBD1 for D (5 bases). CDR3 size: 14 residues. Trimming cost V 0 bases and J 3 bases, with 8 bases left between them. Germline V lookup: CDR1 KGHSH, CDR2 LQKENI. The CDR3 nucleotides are TGTGCCAGCTCACCACCTTCAGGGCACTATGGCTACACCTTC. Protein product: CASSPPSGHYGYTF.

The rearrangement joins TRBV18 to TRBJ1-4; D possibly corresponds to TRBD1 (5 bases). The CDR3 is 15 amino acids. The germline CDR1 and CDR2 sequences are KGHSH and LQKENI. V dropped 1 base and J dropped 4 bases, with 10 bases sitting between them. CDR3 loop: CASSPRQPLNEKLFF. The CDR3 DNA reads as TGTGCCAGCTCACCACGACAGCCCCTTAATGAAAAACTGTTTTTT.

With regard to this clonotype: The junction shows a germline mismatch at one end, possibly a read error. CDR3 sequence: CASSLFSSGSGTNVLTF. In DNA, the CDR3 is TGTGCCAGCAGCTTGTTCAGTTCAGGCTCTGGGACCAACGTCCTGACTTTC. The genes are TRBV7-2 and TRBJ2-6; unclear D gene. The CDR3 spans 17 residues. Looked up from germline, CDR1 is SGHTA and CDR2 is FQGNSA. Combining the CDR3 with reference TRBV7-2 and TRBJ2-6 gives the whole variable domain GAGVSQSPSNKVTEKGKDVELRCDPISGHTALYWYRQSLGQGLEFLIYFQGNSAPDKSGLPSDRFSAERTGGSVSTLTIQRTQQEDSAVYLCASSLFSSGSGTNVLTFGAGSRLTVL.

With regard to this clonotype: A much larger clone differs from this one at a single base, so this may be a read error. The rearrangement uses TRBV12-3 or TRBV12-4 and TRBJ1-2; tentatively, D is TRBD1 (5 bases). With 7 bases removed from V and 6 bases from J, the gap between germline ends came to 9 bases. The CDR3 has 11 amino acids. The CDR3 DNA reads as TGTGCCAGCACAGGGCCGGATGGCTACACCTTC. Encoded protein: CASTGPDGYTF.

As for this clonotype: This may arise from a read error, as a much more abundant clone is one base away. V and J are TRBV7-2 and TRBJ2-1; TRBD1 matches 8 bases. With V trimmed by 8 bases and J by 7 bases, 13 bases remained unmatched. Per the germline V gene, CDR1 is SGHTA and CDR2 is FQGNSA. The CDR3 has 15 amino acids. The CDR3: CASVLVQGALNEQFF. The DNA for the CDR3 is TGTGCCAGCGTCCTTGTTCAGGGGGCCCTTAATGAGCAGTTCTTC.

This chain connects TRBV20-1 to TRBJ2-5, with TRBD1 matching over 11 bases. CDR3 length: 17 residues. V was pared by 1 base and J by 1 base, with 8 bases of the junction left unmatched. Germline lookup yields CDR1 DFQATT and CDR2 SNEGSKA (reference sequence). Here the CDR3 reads CSARGTGGSPVQETQYF. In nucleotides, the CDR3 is TGCAGTGCTAGAGGGACAGGGGGCTCTCCGGTCCAAGAGACCCAGTACTTC.

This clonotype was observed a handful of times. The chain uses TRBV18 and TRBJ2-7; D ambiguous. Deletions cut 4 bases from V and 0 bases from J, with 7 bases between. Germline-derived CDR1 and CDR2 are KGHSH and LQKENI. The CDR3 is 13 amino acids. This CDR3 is CASSQETSYEQYF. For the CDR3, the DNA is TGTGCCAGCTCACAGGAGACCTCCTACGAGCAGTACTTC.

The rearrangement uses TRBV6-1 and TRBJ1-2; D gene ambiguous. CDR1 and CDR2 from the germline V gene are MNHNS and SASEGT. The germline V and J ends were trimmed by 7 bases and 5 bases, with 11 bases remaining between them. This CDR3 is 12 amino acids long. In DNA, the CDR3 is TGTGCCAGCATAAGGGAGGCATATGGCTACACCTTC. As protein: CASIREAYGYTF.

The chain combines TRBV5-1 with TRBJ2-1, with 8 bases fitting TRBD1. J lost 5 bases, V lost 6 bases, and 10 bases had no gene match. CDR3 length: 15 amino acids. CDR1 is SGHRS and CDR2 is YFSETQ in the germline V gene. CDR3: CASNRQGRENNEQFF. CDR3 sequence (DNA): TGCGCCAGCAACCGACAGGGGCGGGAAAACAATGAGCAGTTCTTC.

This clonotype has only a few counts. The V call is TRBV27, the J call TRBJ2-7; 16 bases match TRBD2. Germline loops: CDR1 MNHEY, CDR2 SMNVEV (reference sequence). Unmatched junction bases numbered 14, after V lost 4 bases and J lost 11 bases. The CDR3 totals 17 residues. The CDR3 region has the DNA TGTGCCAGCAGTTACGCGGGTGCCGGGACTAGCGGGAGGGTAGAGTACTTC. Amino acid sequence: CASSYAGAGTSGRVEYF.

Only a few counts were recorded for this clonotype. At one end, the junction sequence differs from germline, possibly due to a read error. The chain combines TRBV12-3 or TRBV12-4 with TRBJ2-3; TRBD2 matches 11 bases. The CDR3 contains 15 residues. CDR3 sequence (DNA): TGTGCCAGCAGATTAGCGGGGGGGGCGGGAGATACGCAGTATTTT. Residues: CASRLAGGAGDTQYF.

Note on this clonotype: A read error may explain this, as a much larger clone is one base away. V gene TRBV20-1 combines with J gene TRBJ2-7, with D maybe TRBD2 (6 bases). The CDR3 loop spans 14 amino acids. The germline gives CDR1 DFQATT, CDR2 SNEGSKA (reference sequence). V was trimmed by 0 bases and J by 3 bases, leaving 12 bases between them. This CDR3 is CSARDGQGGYEQYF. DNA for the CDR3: TGCAGTGCTAGAGACGGGCAGGGAGGCTACGAGCAGTACTTC.

The CDR3 bases are TGTGCCAGCAGCCAGGCTAGCGTGGGGCACGAGACCCAGTACTTC. Translation: CASSQASVGHETQYF. J is TRBJ2-5 and V is TRBV3-1; tentatively, D is TRBD2 (6 bases). V was trimmed by 3 bases and J by 5 bases, leaving 16 bases between them. Germline lookup yields CDR1 LGHDT and CDR2 YNNKEL (reference sequence). The CDR3 spans 15 residues.

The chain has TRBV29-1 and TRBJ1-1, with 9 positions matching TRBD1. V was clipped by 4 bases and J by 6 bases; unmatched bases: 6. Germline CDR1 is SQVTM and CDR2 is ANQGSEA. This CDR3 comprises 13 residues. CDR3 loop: CSVGTGEYPEAFF. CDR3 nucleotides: TGCAGCGTTGGGACAGGGGAGTACCCTGAAGCTTTCTTT.

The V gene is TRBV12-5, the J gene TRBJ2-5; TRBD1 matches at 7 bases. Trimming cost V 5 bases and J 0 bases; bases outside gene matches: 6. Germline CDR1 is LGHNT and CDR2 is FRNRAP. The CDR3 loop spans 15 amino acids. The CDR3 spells CASGPGTAYQETQYF. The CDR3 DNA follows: TGTGCTAGTGGTCCCGGGACAGCTTACCAAGAGACCCAGTACTTC. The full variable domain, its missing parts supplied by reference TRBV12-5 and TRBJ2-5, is DARVTQTPRHKVTEMGQEVTMRCQPILGHNTVFWYRQTMMQGLELLAYFRNRAPLDDSGMPKDRFSAEMPDATLATLKIQPSEPRDSAVYFCASGPGTAYQETQYFGPGTRLLVL.

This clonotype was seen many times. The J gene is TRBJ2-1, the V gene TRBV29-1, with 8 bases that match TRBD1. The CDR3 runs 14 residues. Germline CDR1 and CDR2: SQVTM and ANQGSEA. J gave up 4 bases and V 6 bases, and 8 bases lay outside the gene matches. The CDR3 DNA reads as TGCAGCGTCGTCGACAGGGGATGGTACAATGAGCAGTTCTTC. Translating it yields CSVVDRGWYNEQFF.

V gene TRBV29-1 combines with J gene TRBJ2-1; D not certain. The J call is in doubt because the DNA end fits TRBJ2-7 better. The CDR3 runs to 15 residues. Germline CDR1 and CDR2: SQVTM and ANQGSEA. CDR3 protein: CSVGLRRQINNEQYF. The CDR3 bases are TGCAGCGTTGGACTCAGGCGGCAGATCAACAATGAGCAGTACTTC.

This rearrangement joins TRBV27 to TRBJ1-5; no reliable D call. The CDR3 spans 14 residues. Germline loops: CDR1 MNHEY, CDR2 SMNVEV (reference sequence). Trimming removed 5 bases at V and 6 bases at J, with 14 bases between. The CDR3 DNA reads TGTGCCAGCAGTCCATCGGTGAAGGGTCAGCCCCAGCATTTT. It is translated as CASSPSVKGQPQHF.

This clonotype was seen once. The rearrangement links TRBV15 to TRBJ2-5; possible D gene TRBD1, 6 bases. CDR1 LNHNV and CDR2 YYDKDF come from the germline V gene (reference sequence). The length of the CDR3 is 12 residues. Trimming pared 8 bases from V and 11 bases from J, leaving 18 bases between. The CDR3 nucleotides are TGTGCCACCGGGACAATCGACAATGAGCAGTACTTC. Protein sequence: CATGTIDNEQYF.

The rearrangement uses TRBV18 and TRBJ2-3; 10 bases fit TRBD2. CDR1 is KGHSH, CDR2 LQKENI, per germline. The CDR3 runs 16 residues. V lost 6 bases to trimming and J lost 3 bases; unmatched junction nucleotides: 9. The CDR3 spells CASSLQREGLTDTQYF. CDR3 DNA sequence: TGTGCCAGCTCCCTTCAGCGGGAGGGCCTGACAGATACGCAGTATTTT.

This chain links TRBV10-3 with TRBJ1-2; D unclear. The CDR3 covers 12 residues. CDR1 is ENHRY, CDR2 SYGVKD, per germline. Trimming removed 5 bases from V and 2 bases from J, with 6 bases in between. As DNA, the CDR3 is TGTGCCATCAGTTCAGAAAACTATGGCTACACCTTC. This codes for CAISSENYGYTF.

The CDR3 sequence is CASSPPGLGYQETQYF. The CDR3 DNA follows: TGTGCCAGCTCACCACCGGGACTCGGGTACCAAGAGACCCAGTACTTC. This chain links TRBV18 with TRBJ2-5; weak D call: TRBD2 (6 bases). The CDR3 totals 16 residues. Germline V gene sequence: CDR1 KGHSH, CDR2 LQKENI. The germline V and J ends were trimmed by 0 bases and 0 bases, with 11 bases remaining between them.

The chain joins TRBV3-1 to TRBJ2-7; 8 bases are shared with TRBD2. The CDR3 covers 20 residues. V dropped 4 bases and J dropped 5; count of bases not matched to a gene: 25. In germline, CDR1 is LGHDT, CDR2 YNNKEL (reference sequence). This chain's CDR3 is CASSPHPLLSGVVVGHEQYF. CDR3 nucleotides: TGTGCCAGCAGCCCCCATCCCCTTCTTAGCGGGGTGGTAGTGGGTCACGAGCAGTACTTC.

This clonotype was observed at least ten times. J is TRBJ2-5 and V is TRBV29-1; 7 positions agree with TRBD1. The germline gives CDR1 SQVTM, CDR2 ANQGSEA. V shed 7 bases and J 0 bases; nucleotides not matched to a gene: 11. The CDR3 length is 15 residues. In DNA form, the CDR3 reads TGCAGCGCAACCAGGGGGACAGACAACCAAGAGACCCAGTACTTC. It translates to CSATRGTDNQETQYF.

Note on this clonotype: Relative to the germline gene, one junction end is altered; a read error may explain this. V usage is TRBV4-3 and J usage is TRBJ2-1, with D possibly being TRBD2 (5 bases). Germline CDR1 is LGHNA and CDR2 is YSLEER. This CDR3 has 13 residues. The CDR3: CAGSLGLFNEQFF. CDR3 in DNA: TGCGCCGGCAGCCTAGGACTTTTCAATGAGCAGTTCTTC.

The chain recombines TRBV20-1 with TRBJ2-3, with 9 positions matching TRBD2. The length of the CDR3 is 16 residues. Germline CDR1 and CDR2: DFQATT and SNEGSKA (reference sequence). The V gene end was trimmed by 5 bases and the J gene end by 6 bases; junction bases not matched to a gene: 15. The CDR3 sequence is CSAPSPWREGRDTQYF. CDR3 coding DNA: TGCAGTGCTCCCTCTCCTTGGCGGGAGGGCCGTGATACGCAGTATTTT.